A single sample gave rise to the 3 T cell receptor beta chains below, sequenced in a study of blood T cell repertoires in COVID-19. Here immunoSEQ multiplex PCR was the method, and the copy in TCRdb shows in-frame clones only, minus some. The sample records approximately 80,000 clones, around 90% being singletons. Sequencing was done on a sample of peripheral blood. The receptors shown here come from a human donor in a cohort sampled during active COVID-19.

A single count supports this clone. The gene calls are TRBV9 and TRBJ2-1, with TRBD1 as a possible D gene (6 bases). The CDR3 has 15 amino acids. V gave up 0 bases and J gave up 5 bases, with 12 bases separating them. The germline gives CDR1 SGDLS, CDR2 YYNGEE. CDR3 coding DNA: TGTGCCAGCAGCGTAGAAGGGGGAGCTAACAATGAGCAGTTCTTC. Its protein is CASSVEGGANNEQFF.

The V call is TRBV18, the J call TRBJ1-1; tentatively, D is TRBD1 (5 bases). Trimming took off 2 bases at V and 2 bases at J, with 9 bases between the two ends. The CDR3 is 14 amino acids. CDR1 and CDR2 from the germline V gene are KGHSH and LQKENI. For the CDR3, the DNA is TGTGCCAGCTCACCAGGGGCTCCAAACACTGAAGCTTTCTTT. This gives the protein CASSPGAPNTEAFF.

The J gene is TRBJ2-2, the V gene TRBV2; 9 bases agree with TRBD1. The CDR3 spans 15 residues. After removal of 6 bases from V and 6 bases from J, the junction contained 8 bases not matched to a gene. Per germline, CDR1 SNHLY and CDR2 FYNNEI. In DNA form, the CDR3 reads TGTGCCAGCAGCATAAACAGGGGGCAGGCCGGGGAGCTGTTTTTT. Residues: CASSINRGQAGELFF.